This TCR beta chain was sequenced for a study of blood T cell repertoires in COVID-19. Profiled with immunoSEQ multiplex PCR; TCRdb holds only in-frame clones, not every one. The sample holds 150,000 to 200,000 clones, 89% seen once. This CDR3 contains 14 residues. Trimming removed 4 bases from V and 5 bases from J; junction bases left unmatched: 3. CDR1 and CDR2 (germline): LGHDT, YNNKEL (reference sequence). Specimen: peripheral blood. This sequence joins TRBV3-1 (or the pseudogene TRBV3-2) and TRBJ1-4, with 8 bases matching TRBD1. The TCR originated in a man between 40 and 49 years old with acute or convalescent COVID-19. The CDR3 sequence: CASSLRTGNEKLFF. The CDR3 DNA follows: TGTGCCAGCAGCCTTAGGACAGGGAATGAAAAACTGTTTTTT.